One sample yielded the 27 T cell receptor beta chains listed below, sequenced in a study of regulatory T cells in long-lasting Graves disease. Construction of TCR beta libraries relied on iRepertoire HTBI primers and on Arm-PCR targeting CDR3 regions. MiXCR, run by TCRdb on the multiplex PCR reads, gives a single entry per CDR3 protein. The table shows about 350,000 distinct CDR3 sequences, with around 15% occurring only once. Stated time point: newly diagnosed GD, antithyroid drugs for less than 3 months. With RNA extracted from PBMCs as input, the TCR library was made. The same specimen was also included in a second study, on T cells in Graves' hyperthyroidism and ophthalmopathy.

Specimen: peripheral blood mononuclear cells (PBMCs), collected at new diagnosis, from a patient treated with antithyroid drugs. Every receptor here comes from a woman younger than 30 with Graves disease.

The J gene is TRBJ2-3, the V gene TRBV3-1, with TRBD1 as a possible D gene (5 bases). Germline CDR1 LGHDT, CDR2 YNNKEL (reference sequence). With 3 bases removed from V and 6 bases from J, the gap between germline ends came to 13 bases. The CDR3 totals 14 residues. The CDR3, as DNA: TGTGCCAGCAGCCATGGGAAGGGGTGGGATACGCAGTATTTT. Translated, it gives CASSHGKGWDTQYF.

This clonotype came up a few times. CDR3 in DNA: TGTGCCAGCAGTCCAAAGAACACTGAAGCTTTCTTT. Protein product: CASSPKNTEAFF. The J gene is TRBJ1-1, the V gene TRBV6-1; D gene ambiguous. Germline values: CDR1 MNHNS, CDR2 SASEGT. The CDR3 sequence is 12 residues long. V dropped 5 bases and J dropped 1 base, with 5 bases sitting between them.

About this clonotype: A far more abundant clone sits one base away, making this likely a read error. This sequence joins TRBV6-6 and TRBJ2-7; D might be TRBD2 (5 bases). The CDR3 loop spans 11 amino acids. Germline V gene data show CDR1 as MNHNY and CDR2 as SVGAGI (reference sequence). CDR3 nucleotides: TGTGCCAGCAGTTACTCGAGGGAGCGGTACTTC. As protein: CASSYSRERYF.

This clonotype was observed at least ten times. The V call is TRBV2, the J call TRBJ2-7; D may be TRBD1 (6 bases). The CDR3 length is 12 residues. Trimming took off 8 bases at V and 0 bases at J, with 8 bases between the two ends. Germline loops: CDR1 SNHLY, CDR2 FYNNEI. In nucleotides, the CDR3 is TGTGCCAGCGGGGGCGACTCCTACGAGCAGTACTTC. It encodes CASGGDSYEQYF.

The V call is TRBV27, the J call TRBJ2-1, with D unresolved. Germline values: CDR1 MNHEY, CDR2 SMNVEV (reference sequence). The CDR3 is 17 amino acids. The V and J ends lost 3 bases and 0 bases respectively, with 15 bases between them. The CDR3 protein is CASSFLTTGSSYNEQFF. The CDR3 DNA sequence: TGTGCCAGCAGTTTTTTAACTACCGGAAGCTCCTACAATGAGCAGTTCTTC.

The V call is TRBV15, the J call TRBJ1-2, with 10 bases matching TRBD1. The CDR3 has 16 residues. CDR1 is LNHNV, CDR2 YYDKDF, per germline (reference sequence). Trimming took 0 bases from V and 2 from J; bases not matched to a gene: 3. CDR3 sequence reads: CATSREGTGENYGYTF. As DNA, the CDR3 is TGTGCCACCAGCAGAGAGGGGACAGGGGAAAACTATGGCTACACCTTC.

This clonotype was seen a handful of times. This sequence joins TRBV27 and TRBJ1-3; no reliable D call. Trimming took 6 bases from V and 3 from J, leaving 6 bases between them. The CDR3 length is 12 residues. The germline CDR1 and CDR2 sequences are MNHEY and SMNVEV (reference sequence). The DNA for the CDR3 is TGTGCCAGCAGGGGCGGTGGAAACACCATATATTTT. Its protein is CASRGGGNTIYF.

This clonotype was observed a few times. The chain carries TRBV19 and TRBJ2-7; D gene ambiguous. In germline, CDR1 is LNHDA, CDR2 SQIVND (reference sequence). V was cut by 2 bases and J by 3 bases, with 8 bases left in between. The CDR3 runs to 13 residues. Written as DNA, the CDR3 is TGTGCCAGTAGTATAAGTCACCTCTACGAGCAGTACTTC. It yields the protein CASSISHLYEQYF.

At least ten counts were recorded for this clonotype. The rearrangement uses TRBV6-1 and TRBJ2-7; D remains unclear. CDR3 length equals 11 residues. V was cut by 7 bases and J by 5 bases, with 9 bases left in between. The germline V gene encodes CDR1 MNHNS and CDR2 SASEGT. The CDR3 DNA is TGTGCCAGCATGTGGGGAAACGAGCAGTACTTC. It yields the protein CASMWGNEQYF.

This clonotype has a count of ten or more. V gene TRBV3-1 combines with J gene TRBJ1-4; TRBD1 matches at 8 bases. The CDR3 length is 13 residues. CDR1 is LGHDT and CDR2 is YNNKEL in the germline V gene (reference sequence). Germline trimming cut 0 bases from V and 12 bases from J; bases unmatched to any gene: 3. CDR3 nucleotide sequence: TGTGCCAGCAGCCAAGATCTGACAGGGGAACTGTTTTTT. Translated: CASSQDLTGELFF.

This clonotype was picked up many times. CDR3 DNA sequence: TGTGCCAGCAGTTTCAACGGGAACTACGAGCAGTACTTC. Translation: CASSFNGNYEQYF. The chain recombines TRBV28 with TRBJ2-7; TRBD2 might be the D (5 bases). CDR3 length: 13 amino acids. The V gene's germline CDR1 is MDHEN and CDR2 SYDVKM. Between the trimmed V and J ends, which lost 3 bases and 3 bases, there was a span of 9 bases.

This clonotype has a single count. This chain joins TRBV29-1 and TRBJ2-3; possible D gene TRBD1, 5 bases. The CDR3 consists of 14 residues. Germline values: CDR1 SQVTM, CDR2 ANQGSEA. Trimming pared 4 bases from V and 2 bases from J, leaving 13 bases between. The CDR3: CSVAGHTFTDTQYF. The CDR3 DNA is TGCAGCGTTGCAGGGCATACCTTCACAGATACGCAGTATTTT.

The sample holds many counts of this clonotype. The chain combines TRBV6-4 with TRBJ2-7; 9 bases agree with TRBD2. The CDR3 loop spans 14 amino acids. The trim removed 5 bases at V and 5 bases at J, leaving 7 bases unmatched. The germline CDR1 and CDR2 sequences are MRHNA and SNTAGT. The CDR3 here is CASSMGLALDEQYF. The DNA for the CDR3 is TGTGCCAGCAGTATGGGACTAGCTCTCGACGAGCAGTACTTC.

This clonotype came up many times. V gene TRBV7-2 combines with J gene TRBJ2-1; 10 positions match TRBD2. This CDR3 has 17 residues. Germline V gives CDR1 SGHTA, CDR2 FQGNSA. J was trimmed by 1 base and V by 5 bases; bases with no gene match: 8. DNA of the CDR3: TGTGCCAGCAGCCGTAATAGCGGGAGGCCATCCTACAATGAGCAGTTCTTC. Its protein is CASSRNSGRPSYNEQFF.

Ten or more counts support this clonotype. V and J are TRBV10-3 and TRBJ2-2, with D possibly matching TRBD2 (5 bases). This CDR3 has 15 residues. CDR1 is ENHRY and CDR2 is SYGVKD in the germline V gene. Between the trimmed V and J ends, which lost 6 bases and 5 bases, there was a span of 16 bases. Here the CDR3 DNA reads TGTGCCATCAGCTTCCTGTCGAGGGAGACCGGGGAGCTGTTTTTT. Translation: CAISFLSRETGELFF.

This clonotype was detected many times. This chain links TRBV5-1 with TRBJ2-1; 8 bases are a match to TRBD1. The V and J ends lost 4 bases and 1 base, in that order; junction bases with no gene match: 7. This CDR3 comprises 16 residues. Germline V CDR1 and CDR2: SGHRS, YFSETQ. The CDR3 DNA sequence: TGCGCCAGCAGCCTTCAAGGACAGGGTTCCTACAATGAGCAGTTCTTC. Protein sequence: CASSLQGQGSYNEQFF.

This clonotype has a count of ten or more. The CDR3, as DNA: TGTGCCAGCAGCTTGGGGGGCGCCTATGGCTACACCTTC. This codes for CASSLGGAYGYTF. The chain joins TRBV12-3 or TRBV12-4 to TRBJ1-2, with a possible D match to TRBD1 (6 bases). The CDR3 loop spans 13 amino acids. The ends were cut back, 6 bases at V and 4 bases at J, with 12 bases in the middle.

About this clonotype itself: Since a much larger clone is just one base distant, this may be a read error. The genes are TRBV13 and TRBJ2-2; D is perhaps TRBD1 or TRBD2 (5 bases each). The V end was cut by 7 bases, the J end by 12 bases, with 18 bases between. CDR1 and CDR2 from the germline V gene are PRHDT and FYEKMQ (reference sequence). The CDR3 loop spans 13 amino acids. CDR3 in DNA: TGTGCCAGCAAAAAAGGGGCGACGGGGAAGCTGTTTTTT. Translated, it gives CASKKGATGKLFF.

This clonotype was detected many times. V and J are TRBV6-1 and TRBJ2-6; D is possibly TRBD1 or TRBD2 (5 bases each). The V gene lost 3 bases and the J gene lost 3 bases, with 12 bases spanning the gap. Per the germline V gene, CDR1 is MNHNS and CDR2 is SASEGT. CDR3 length: 16 residues. Here the CDR3 DNA reads TGTGCCAGCAGTGAGGGGGTGGGGATTGGGGCCAACGTCCTGACTTTC. It yields the protein CASSEGVGIGANVLTF.

This clonotype came up many times. The rearrangement joins TRBV18 to TRBJ1-2; 8 positions match TRBD1. The CDR3 length is 14 residues. Germline CDR1 and CDR2: KGHSH and LQKENI. Trimming took 3 bases from V and 2 from J; bases not matched to a gene: 2. In nucleotides, the CDR3 is TGTGCCAGCTCACCGGACAGGGAGAACTATGGCTACACCTTC. Translation gives CASSPDRENYGYTF.

This clonotype was counted at least ten times. This chain joins TRBV7-9 and TRBJ2-3; possible D gene TRBD1, 6 bases. The CDR3 loop spans 15 amino acids. CDR1 is SEHNR and CDR2 is FQNEAQ in the germline V gene (reference sequence). Deletions cut 5 bases from V and 0 bases from J, with 12 bases between. This chain's CDR3 is CASSPDRISTDTQYF. In nucleotides, the CDR3 is TGTGCCAGCAGCCCAGACAGGATTAGCACAGATACGCAGTATTTT.

The chain has TRBV14 and TRBJ1-4; D is uncertain. Germline V gives CDR1 SGHDN, CDR2 FVKESK. The CDR3 is 15 amino acids. V was cut by 0 bases and J by 7 bases, with 12 bases left in between. CDR3 in DNA: TGTGCCAGCAGCCAAGATCGAGGGAGAGGTGAAAAACTGTTTTTT. Its translation: CASSQDRGRGEKLFF.

This clonotype was seen at least ten times. The genes are TRBV10-3 and TRBJ2-7, with TRBD1 matching over 9 bases. V dropped 4 bases and J dropped 11; count of bases not matched to a gene: 6. This CDR3 comprises 12 residues. Germline V gene lookup returns CDR1 ENHRY and CDR2 SYGVKD. Written as DNA, the CDR3 is TGTGCCATCAGTGCGGATCGGGACAGGGAGTACTTC. It codes for CAISADRDREYF.

This clonotype was recorded at least ten times. The genes are TRBV5-1 and TRBJ1-1; D is undetermined. Trimming stripped 0 bases from V and 0 bases from J, with 6 bases between. Germline-derived CDR1 and CDR2 are SGHRS and YFSETQ. The CDR3 totals 14 residues. The CDR3: CASSLDTLNTEAFF. CDR3 in DNA: TGCGCCAGCAGCTTGGACACACTGAACACTGAAGCTTTCTTT.

This chain joins TRBV13 and TRBJ2-7; no definite D call. CDR3 length equals 12 residues. Germline assignment: CDR1 PRHDT and CDR2 FYEKMQ (reference sequence). V lost 3 bases, J lost 4 bases, and 7 bases lay in between. DNA for the CDR3: TGTGCCAGCAGCTTTCTCAGGTACGAGCAGTACTTC. Protein product: CASSFLRYEQYF.

This clonotype has at least ten counts. The chain is built from TRBV7-9 and TRBJ2-7; the D gene could be TRBD1 or TRBD2 (6 bases each). Trimming removed 5 bases at V and 6 bases at J, with 20 bases between. Germline CDR1 and CDR2: SEHNR and FQNEAQ (reference sequence). CDR3 length: 15 residues. The CDR3 reads CASSAIGLRGLEQYF. CDR3 nucleotide sequence: TGTGCCAGCAGCGCTATCGGGCTCCGGGGGCTCGAGCAGTACTTC.

The chain carries TRBV6-1 and TRBJ2-7, with TRBD1 as a possible D gene (6 bases). The CDR3 sequence is 15 residues long. The V and J ends lost 3 bases and 4 bases respectively, with 16 bases between them. CDR1 and CDR2 (germline): MNHNS, SASEGT. CDR3 sequence: CASSEADSGVYEQYF. In DNA, the CDR3 is TGTGCCAGCAGTGAGGCGGACAGCGGCGTTTACGAGCAGTACTTC.